A selection of T cell receptor beta chains follows, all from one sample in a study of shared clonotypes between healthy human individuals. Sequencing was performed with immunoSEQ multiplex PCR; in TCRdb, only in-frame clones are kept and a portion is missing. The table shows millions of clones, with about 95% occurring only once. The sample comprised naive CD8+ T cells sorted from blood. These receptors came from a man between 18 and 29 years old in good health. CDR3s include the opening cysteine and the closing phenylalanine or tryptophan. The D gene is left open where the match is weak. The size of a clone is reported for some rows only, either as once, few or many, or as a class for expanded clones.

j_gene: TRBJ2-5; d_gene: NA; abundance: NA; v_gene: TRBV27; CDR3aa: CASGTGTLQETQYF; CDR3nt: TGTGCCAGCGGCACCGGGACTCTACAAGAGACCCAGTACTTC
j_gene: TRBJ1-3; d_gene: NA; abundance: NA; v_gene: TRBV11-2; CDR3aa: CASSLYFGSGNTIYF; CDR3nt: TGTGCCAGCAGCTTATACTTTGGATCGGGAAACACCATATATTTT
j_gene: TRBJ2-5; d_gene: NA; abundance: NA; v_gene: TRBV2; CDR3aa: CASSEYLELGETQYF; CDR3nt: TGTGCCAGCAGTGAATATCTAGAATTGGGCGAGACCCAGTACTTC
j_gene: TRBJ1-1; d_gene: NA; abundance: NA; v_gene: TRBV6-6; CDR3aa: CASSNGPEFGTEAFF; CDR3nt: TGTGCCAGCAGTAACGGTCCCGAATTTGGCACTGAAGCTTTCTTT
j_gene: TRBJ2-5; d_gene: NA; abundance: NA; v_gene: TRBV7-2; CDR3aa: CASSLVGYQETQYF; CDR3nt: TGTGCCAGCAGCTTAGTAGGGTACCAAGAGACCCAGTACTTC
j_gene: TRBJ2-3; d_gene: TRBD2; abundance: NA; v_gene: TRBV6-5; CDR3aa: CASRGLAGTDTQYF; CDR3nt: TGTGCCAGCAGAGGACTAGCGGGCACAGATACGCAGTATTTT
j_gene: TRBJ2-2; d_gene: NA; abundance: NA; v_gene: TRBV25-1; CDR3aa: CASSEGIWNTGELFF; CDR3nt: TGTGCCAGCAGTGAAGGGATCTGGAACACCGGGGAGCTGTTTTTT
j_gene: TRBJ2-3; d_gene: NA; abundance: NA; v_gene: TRBV6-5; CDR3aa: CASRGSYTDTQYF; CDR3nt: TGTGCCAGCAGGGGCAGTTACACAGATACGCAGTATTTT
j_gene: TRBJ2-7; d_gene: TRBD2; abundance: NA; v_gene: TRBV28; CDR3aa: CASSLSELAGVFSYEQYF; CDR3nt: TGTGCCAGCAGTTTATCGGAACTAGCGGGGGTTTTCTCCTACGAGCAGTACTTC
j_gene: TRBJ2-7; d_gene: NA; abundance: NA; v_gene: TRBV27; CDR3aa: CASSFSVGQEAYEQYF; CDR3nt: TGTGCCAGCAGTTTTTCCGTTGGGCAGGAAGCCTACGAGCAGTACTTC
j_gene: TRBJ1-6; d_gene: NA; abundance: NA; v_gene: TRBV5-4; CDR3aa: CASSLETANSPLHF; CDR3nt: TGTGCCAGCAGCTTGGAGACAGCTAATTCACCCCTCCACTTT
j_gene: TRBJ1-6; d_gene: NA; abundance: once; v_gene: TRBV6-5; CDR3aa: CASSPRAKNSPLHF; CDR3nt: TGTGCCAGCAGTCCCCGGGCTAAGAACTCACCCCTCCACTTT
j_gene: TRBJ2-7; d_gene: NA; abundance: NA; v_gene: TRBV4-1; CDR3aa: CASSSQVTYEQYF; CDR3nt: TGCGCCAGCAGTTCCCAAGTAACCTACGAGCAGTACTTC
j_gene: TRBJ2-7; d_gene: TRBD2; abundance: few; v_gene: TRBV19; CDR3aa: CASSVGLAGGEQYF; CDR3nt: TGTGCCAGTAGTGTGGGACTAGCGGGAGGAGAGCAGTACTTC
j_gene: TRBJ2-7; d_gene: NA; abundance: NA; v_gene: TRBV7-9; CDR3aa: CASSPHDREAYEQYF; CDR3nt: TGTGCCAGCAGCCCCCATGACAGGGAGGCCTACGAGCAGTACTTC
j_gene: TRBJ2-1; d_gene: NA; abundance: NA; v_gene: TRBV27; CDR3aa: CASTRASHYNEQFF; CDR3nt: TGTGCCAGCACCCGGGCTAGCCACTACAATGAGCAGTTCTTC
j_gene: TRBJ2-7; d_gene: NA; abundance: once; v_gene: TRBV27; CDR3aa: CASSFQPSDLPYEQYF; CDR3nt: TGTGCCAGCAGTTTCCAGCCTAGCGACCTCCCCTACGAGCAGTACTTC
j_gene: TRBJ2-7; d_gene: TRBD1; abundance: NA; v_gene: TRBV2; CDR3aa: CASSKGQGFYEQYF; CDR3nt: TGTGCCAGCAGCAAGGGACAGGGGTTCTACGAGCAGTACTTC
j_gene: TRBJ2-7; d_gene: TRBD1; abundance: NA; v_gene: TRBV5-1; CDR3aa: CASSPSGQGGEQYF; CDR3nt: TGCGCCAGCAGCCCCAGCGGACAGGGAGGAGAGCAGTACTTC
j_gene: TRBJ2-7; d_gene: TRBD1; abundance: NA; v_gene: TRBV5-1; CDR3aa: CASSFAGTVYEQYF; CDR3nt: TGCGCCAGCAGCTTCGCCGGGACAGTTTACGAGCAGTACTTC
j_gene: TRBJ2-7; d_gene: NA; abundance: NA; v_gene: TRBV5-6; CDR3aa: CASSLVRAYEQYF; CDR3nt: TGTGCCAGCAGCTTAGTCAGGGCCTACGAGCAGTACTTC
j_gene: TRBJ1-6; d_gene: NA; abundance: NA; v_gene: TRBV4-1; CDR3aa: CASSQWHGADNSPLHF; CDR3nt: TGCGCCAGCAGCCAGTGGCACGGGGCCGATAATTCACCCCTCCACTTT
j_gene: TRBJ2-3; d_gene: NA; abundance: once; v_gene: TRBV6-1; CDR3aa: CASSWGDSYSDTQYF; CDR3nt: TGTGCCAGCAGTTGGGGGGACAGCTACTCAGATACGCAGTATTTT
j_gene: TRBJ1-6; d_gene: NA; abundance: NA; v_gene: TRBV19; CDR3aa: CASSPGESSPLHF; CDR3nt: TGTGCCAGTAGCCCAGGGGAGAGTTCACCCCTCCACTTT
j_gene: TRBJ1-2; d_gene: NA; abundance: NA; v_gene: TRBV7-8; CDR3aa: CASSSYLEGADYGYTF; CDR3nt: TGTGCCAGCAGCTCTTATTTGGAGGGAGCGGACTATGGCTACACCTTC
j_gene: TRBJ2-7; d_gene: NA; abundance: once; v_gene: TRBV5-1; CDR3aa: CASSLGAAADYEQYF; CDR3nt: TGCGCCAGCAGCTTGGGGGCCGCCGCGGATTACGAGCAGTACTTC
j_gene: TRBJ1-6; d_gene: NA; abundance: NA; v_gene: TRBV6-5; CDR3aa: CASQRGTGNSPLHF; CDR3nt: TGTGCCAGCCAGCGGGGAACAGGGAATTCACCCCTCCACTTT
j_gene: TRBJ1-5; d_gene: NA; abundance: once; v_gene: TRBV19; CDR3aa: CASSRGGNQPQHF; CDR3nt: TGTGCCAGCAGCAGGGGCGGTAACCAGCCCCAGCATTTT
j_gene: TRBJ2-7; d_gene: TRBD1; abundance: few; v_gene: TRBV27; CDR3aa: CASSWDRSYEQYF; CDR3nt: TGTGCCAGCAGTTGGGACAGATCCTACGAGCAGTACTTC
j_gene: TRBJ2-5; d_gene: TRBD1; abundance: NA; v_gene: TRBV12-5; CDR3aa: CARGQGMMETQYF; CDR3nt: TGTGCTAGGGGACAGGGAATGATGGAGACCCAGTACTTC
j_gene: TRBJ2-2; d_gene: NA; abundance: NA; v_gene: TRBV7-9; CDR3aa: CASSSTGWGTGELFF; CDR3nt: TGTGCCAGCAGCTCGACAGGATGGGGGACCGGGGAGCTGTTTTTT
j_gene: TRBJ2-1; d_gene: TRBD1; abundance: NA; v_gene: TRBV9; CDR3aa: CASSVAPGQYSYNEQFF; CDR3nt: TGTGCCAGCAGCGTAGCCCCGGGACAGTACTCCTACAATGAGCAGTTCTTC
j_gene: TRBJ2-7; d_gene: NA; abundance: once; v_gene: TRBV6-1; CDR3aa: CASRASGPTYEQYF; CDR3nt: TGTGCCAGCAGAGCGAGTGGACCAACCTACGAGCAGTACTTC
j_gene: TRBJ2-2; d_gene: NA; abundance: NA; v_gene: TRBV11-2; CDR3aa: CASSQDFNTGELFF; CDR3nt: TGTGCCAGCAGCCAGGACTTTAACACCGGGGAGCTGTTTTTT
j_gene: TRBJ2-5; d_gene: NA; abundance: NA; v_gene: TRBV7-9; CDR3aa: CASSHLDGNLQETQYF; CDR3nt: TGTGCCAGCAGCCACCTGGACGGAAACTTACAAGAGACCCAGTACTTC
j_gene: TRBJ1-1; d_gene: TRBD1; abundance: NA; v_gene: TRBV7-9; CDR3aa: CASSSRDRGATEAFF; CDR3nt: TGTGCCAGCAGCTCAAGGGACAGGGGGGCCACTGAAGCTTTCTTT
j_gene: TRBJ2-2; d_gene: TRBD2; abundance: NA; v_gene: TRBV7-9; CDR3aa: CASSSTSGSNTGELFF; CDR3nt: TGTGCCAGCAGCTCGACTAGCGGCTCGAACACCGGGGAGCTGTTTTTT
j_gene: TRBJ2-5; d_gene: TRBD1; abundance: NA; v_gene: TRBV13; CDR3aa: CASSLGSGTGETQYF; CDR3nt: TGTGCCAGCAGCTTGGGATCCGGGACAGGGGAGACCCAGTACTTC
j_gene: TRBJ1-1; d_gene: NA; abundance: NA; v_gene: TRBV4-1; CDR3aa: CASSWTGTLGTEAFF; CDR3nt: TGCGCCAGCAGCTGGACCGGGACCTTGGGAACTGAAGCTTTCTTT
j_gene: TRBJ2-2; d_gene: TRBD1; abundance: NA; v_gene: TRBV7-9; CDR3aa: CASSSPRDRITGELFF; CDR3nt: TGTGCCAGCAGCTCACCCCGGGACAGAATCACCGGGGAGCTGTTTTTT
j_gene: TRBJ2-7; d_gene: TRBD2; abundance: NA; v_gene: TRBV7-2; CDR3aa: CASSFLAGGPNEQYF; CDR3nt: TGTGCCAGCAGCTTTCTGGCGGGAGGGCCTAACGAGCAGTACTTC
j_gene: TRBJ2-5; d_gene: TRBD2; abundance: NA; v_gene: TRBV4-1; CDR3aa: CASSQRLAGGETQYF; CDR3nt: TGCGCCAGCAGCCAGAGACTAGCGGGAGGGGAGACCCAGTACTTC
j_gene: TRBJ1-2; d_gene: NA; abundance: NA; v_gene: TRBV7-2; CDR3aa: CASSLERSQGFDYGYTF; CDR3nt: TGTGCCAGCAGCTTAGAACGATCTCAGGGATTCGACTATGGCTACACCTTC
j_gene: TRBJ2-7; d_gene: NA; abundance: NA; v_gene: TRBV28; CDR3aa: CASSLSQGGGYEQYF; CDR3nt: TGTGCCAGCAGTTTATCCCAGGGTGGGGGATACGAGCAGTACTTC
j_gene: TRBJ2-7; d_gene: TRBD1; abundance: once; v_gene: TRBV19; CDR3aa: CASKKDRDGSEQYF; CDR3nt: TGTGCCAGTAAAAAGGACAGGGATGGGAGCGAGCAGTACTTC
j_gene: TRBJ2-5; d_gene: NA; abundance: NA; v_gene: TRBV6-5; CDR3aa: CASSSPIRMETQYF; CDR3nt: TGTGCCAGCAGTTCGCCCATTCGAATGGAGACCCAGTACTTC
j_gene: TRBJ2-7; d_gene: NA; abundance: NA; v_gene: TRBV18; CDR3aa: CASSFYAPGHLSYEQYF; CDR3nt: TGTGCCAGCTCATTCTACGCTCCGGGACACCTCTCCTACGAGCAGTACTTC
j_gene: TRBJ2-7; d_gene: NA; abundance: NA; v_gene: TRBV4-3; CDR3aa: CASSYTSGATYEQYF; CDR3nt: TGCGCCAGCAGCTACACTTCAGGGGCGACCTACGAGCAGTACTTC
j_gene: TRBJ2-7; d_gene: NA; abundance: once; v_gene: TRBV19; CDR3aa: CASSPGLVSPYEQYF; CDR3nt: TGTGCCAGTAGTCCCGGTCTGGTAAGTCCCTACGAGCAGTACTTC
j_gene: TRBJ2-5; d_gene: NA; abundance: NA; v_gene: TRBV7-9; CDR3aa: CASSGSETQYF; CDR3nt: TGTGCCAGCAGCGGTTCGGAGACCCAGTACTTC
j_gene: TRBJ2-7; d_gene: NA; abundance: NA; v_gene: TRBV14; CDR3aa: CASSLGTGTYEQYF; CDR3nt: TGTGCCAGCAGCCTAGGGACGGGGACCTACGAGCAGTACTTC
j_gene: TRBJ2-3; d_gene: NA; abundance: NA; v_gene: TRBV6-5; CDR3aa: CASSLDTDTQYF; CDR3nt: TGTGCCAGCAGCCTAGACACAGATACGCAGTATTTT
j_gene: TRBJ2-5; d_gene: TRBD2; abundance: NA; v_gene: TRBV27; CDR3aa: CASKGTSGETQYF; CDR3nt: TGTGCCAGCAAAGGGACTAGCGGGGAGACCCAGTACTTC
j_gene: TRBJ1-1; d_gene: NA; abundance: NA; v_gene: TRBV13; CDR3aa: CASSLGGGNTEAFF; CDR3nt: TGTGCCAGCAGCTTAGGCGGGGGTAACACTGAAGCTTTCTTT